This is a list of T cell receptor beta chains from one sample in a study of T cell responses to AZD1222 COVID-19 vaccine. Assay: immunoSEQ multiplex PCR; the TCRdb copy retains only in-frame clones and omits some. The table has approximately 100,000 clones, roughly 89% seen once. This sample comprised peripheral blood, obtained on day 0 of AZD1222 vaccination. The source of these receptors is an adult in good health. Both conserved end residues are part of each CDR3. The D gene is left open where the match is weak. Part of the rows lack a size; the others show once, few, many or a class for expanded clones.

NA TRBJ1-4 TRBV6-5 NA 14 CASRTGGGGEKLFF TGTGCCAGCCGCACGGGTGGAGGAGGTGAAAAACTGTTTTTT
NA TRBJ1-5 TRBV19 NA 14 CASEVVYGNQPQHF TGTGCCAGTGAGGTGGTGTATGGCAATCAGCCCCAGCATTTT
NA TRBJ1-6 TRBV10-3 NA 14 CAISIQGEDSPLHF TGTGCCATCAGTATTCAGGGAGAGGATTCACCCCTCCACTTT
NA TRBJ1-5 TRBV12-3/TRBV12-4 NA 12 CASGSQSGPQHF TGTGCCAGCGGGTCCCAATCGGGGCCTCAGCATTTT
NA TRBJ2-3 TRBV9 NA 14 CASSVPSSGATQYF TGTGCCAGCAGCGTACCTTCTTCGGGAGCAACGCAGTATTTT
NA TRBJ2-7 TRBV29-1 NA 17 CSVWAGANRDNPYEQYF TGCAGCGTTTGGGCAGGGGCGAACCGGGACAACCCCTACGAGCAGTACTTC
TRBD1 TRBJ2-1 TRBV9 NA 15 CASSKRGQEYNEQFF TGTGCCAGCAGTAAGAGGGGGCAGGAGTACAATGAGCAGTTCTTC
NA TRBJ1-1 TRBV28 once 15 CASSPPHAMNTEAFF TGTGCCAGCAGTCCGCCCCATGCGATGAACACTGAAGCTTTCTTT
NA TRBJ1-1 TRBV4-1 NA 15 CASSLQTPDRSEAFF TGCGCCAGCAGCCTTCAGACACCCGACAGGTCTGAAGCTTTCTTT
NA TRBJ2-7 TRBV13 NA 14 CASSLGLGPYEQYF TGTGCCAGCAGCCTTGGGTTAGGGCCCTACGAGCAGTACTTC
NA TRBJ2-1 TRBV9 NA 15 CASSITGGSYNEQFF TGTGCCAGCAGCATCACAGGTGGCTCCTACAATGAGCAGTTCTTC
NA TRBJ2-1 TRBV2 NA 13 CASSFLVGNEQFF TGTGCCAGCAGTTTCCTAGTCGGGAATGAGCAGTTCTTC
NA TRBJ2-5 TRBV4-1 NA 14 CASSQETDKRTQYF TGCGCCAGCAGCCAAGAAACAGACAAGAGAACCCAGTACTTC
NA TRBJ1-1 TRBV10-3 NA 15 CAISSQGTGYTEAFF TGTGCCATCAGTAGCCAGGGCACCGGGTACACTGAAGCTTTCTTT
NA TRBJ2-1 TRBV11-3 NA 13 CASRLRTLNEQFF TGTGCCAGCAGACTTCGCACCCTCAATGAGCAGTTCTTC
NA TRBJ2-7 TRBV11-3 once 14 CASSLSGIPHEQYF TGTGCCAGCAGCTTATCAGGGATTCCCCACGAGCAGTACTTC
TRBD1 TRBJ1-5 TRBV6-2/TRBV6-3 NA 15 CASSYHRGGNQPQHF TGTGCCAGCAGTTACCACAGGGGTGGCAATCAGCCCCAGCATTTT
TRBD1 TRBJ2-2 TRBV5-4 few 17 CASSGPGQGSNTGELFF TGTGCCAGCAGCGGACCTGGACAGGGCTCGAACACCGGGGAGCTGTTTTTT
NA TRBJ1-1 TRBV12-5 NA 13 CATQRQGTAEAFF TGTGCTACCCAACGCCAGGGTACCGCTGAAGCTTTCTTT
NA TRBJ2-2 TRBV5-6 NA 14 CASSSVTNTGELFF TGTGCCAGCAGCTCGGTCACGAACACCGGGGAGCTGTTTTTT
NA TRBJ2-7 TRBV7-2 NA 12 CASSHPGYEQYF TGTGCCAGCAGCCACCCAGGCTACGAGCAGTACTTC
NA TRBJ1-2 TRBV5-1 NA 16 CASSLDGGAGNYGYTF TGCGCCAGCAGCTTGGATGGTGGGGCGGGAAACTATGGCTACACCTTC
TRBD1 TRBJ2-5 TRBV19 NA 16 CASSSSGQGAGETQYF TGTGCCAGTAGTAGCTCGGGACAGGGGGCAGGGGAGACCCAGTACTTC
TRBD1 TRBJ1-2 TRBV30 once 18 CAWSARTMDRAKGYGYTF TGTGCCTGGAGTGCCAGAACGATGGACAGGGCGAAAGGCTATGGCTACACCTTC
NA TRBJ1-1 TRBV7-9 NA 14 CASSLQTGNTEAFF TGTGCCAGCAGCTTACAGACAGGGAACACTGAAGCTTTCTTT
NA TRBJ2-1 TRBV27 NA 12 CASSLTGNEQFF TGTGCCAGCAGTTTAACGGGGAATGAGCAGTTCTTC
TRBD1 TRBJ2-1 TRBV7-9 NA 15 CASSLAGGRYNEQFF TGTGCCAGCAGCTTAGCAGGGGGCAGGTACAATGAGCAGTTCTTC
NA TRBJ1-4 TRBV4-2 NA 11 CASRWGEKLFF TGTGCCAGCAGATGGGGCGAAAAACTGTTTTTT
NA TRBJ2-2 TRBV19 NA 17 CASSPPGGTRLPGELFF TGTGCCAGTAGTCCGCCAGGCGGGACCCGTTTACCCGGGGAGCTGTTTTTT
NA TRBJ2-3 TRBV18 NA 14 CASIGGLRADTQYF TGTGCCAGTATCGGAGGCCTCAGGGCAGATACGCAGTATTTT
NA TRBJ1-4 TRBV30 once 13 CAWSNVANEKLFF TGTGCCTGGAGTAACGTGGCTAATGAAAAACTGTTTTTT
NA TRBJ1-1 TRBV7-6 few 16 CASSLQEGLVNTEAFF TGTGCCAGCAGCTTACAAGAGGGCTTAGTGAACACTGAAGCTTTCTTT
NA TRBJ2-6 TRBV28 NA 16 CASSLWGASGANVLTF TGTGCCAGCAGTTTGTGGGGCGCGTCTGGGGCCAACGTCCTGACTTTC
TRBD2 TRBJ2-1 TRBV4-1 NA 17 CASSQDPHPGGFNEQFF TGCGCCAGCAGCCAAGACCCACACCCCGGGGGGTTCAATGAGCAGTTCTTC
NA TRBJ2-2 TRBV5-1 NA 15 CASSLAFGDTGELFF TGCGCCAGCAGCTTGGCCTTCGGGGACACCGGGGAGCTGTTTTTT
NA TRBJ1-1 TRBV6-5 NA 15 CASRVGGEWNTEAFF TGTGCCAGCAGGGTCGGCGGGGAGTGGAACACTGAAGCTTTCTTT
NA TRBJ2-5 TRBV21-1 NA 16 CASSKKGLAPVETQYF TGTGCCAGCAGCAAAAAGGGGCTAGCCCCCGTGGAGACCCAGTACTTC
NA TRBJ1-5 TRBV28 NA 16 CASSLQRQGGNQPQHF TGTGCCAGCAGTTTACAGCGGCAGGGAGGCAATCAGCCCCAGCATTTT
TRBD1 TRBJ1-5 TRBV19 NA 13 CASRGQGWQPQHF TGTGCCAGTAGGGGACAGGGCTGGCAGCCCCAGCATTTT
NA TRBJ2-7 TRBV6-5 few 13 CASSSGQRSGLYF TGTGCCAGCAGTTCAGGACAGCGATCCGGATTGTACTTC
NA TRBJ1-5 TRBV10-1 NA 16 CASSERDLNSNQPQHF TGCGCCAGCAGTGAGCGGGACCTCAATAGCAATCAGCCCCAGCATTTT
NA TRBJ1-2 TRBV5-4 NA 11 CASTNSDGYTF TGTGCCAGCACTAACTCAGATGGCTACACCTTC
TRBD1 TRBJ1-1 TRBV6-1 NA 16 CASSVGTGAFNTEAFF TGTGCCAGCAGTGTAGGGACAGGGGCCTTCAACACTGAAGCTTTCTTT
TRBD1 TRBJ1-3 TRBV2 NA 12 CASSQGGDTIYF TGTGCCAGCAGTCAGGGGGGCGATACCATATATTTT
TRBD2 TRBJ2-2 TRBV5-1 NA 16 CASSPTRGGSTGELFF TGCGCCAGCAGCCCCACGCGGGGGGGGAGCACCGGGGAGCTGTTTTTT
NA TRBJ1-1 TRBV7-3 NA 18 CASSPQSRMGGANTEAFF TGTGCCAGCAGCCCCCAGTCGCGGATGGGGGGCGCGAACACTGAAGCTTTCTTT
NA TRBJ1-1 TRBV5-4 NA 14 CASSFQGGDTEAFF TGTGCCAGCAGCTTTCAGGGTGGGGACACTGAAGCTTTCTTT
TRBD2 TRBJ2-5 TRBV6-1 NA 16 CASSGDSGGYQETQYF TGTGCCAGCAGTGGTGATAGCGGGGGGTACCAAGAGACCCAGTACTTC
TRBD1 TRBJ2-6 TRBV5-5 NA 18 CASSLAGQGVTGANVLTF TGTGCCAGCAGCTTGGCGGGACAGGGAGTCACTGGGGCCAACGTCCTGACTTTC
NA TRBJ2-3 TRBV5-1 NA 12 CASSFTEDTQYF TGCGCCAGCAGCTTTACAGAAGATACGCAGTATTTT
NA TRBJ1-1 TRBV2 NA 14 CASTMGYIGTEAFF TGTGCCAGCACAATGGGATATATAGGGACTGAAGCTTTCTTT
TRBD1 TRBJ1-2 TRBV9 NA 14 CASSAQGASDGYTF TGTGCCAGCAGCGCACAGGGGGCATCTGATGGCTACACCTTC